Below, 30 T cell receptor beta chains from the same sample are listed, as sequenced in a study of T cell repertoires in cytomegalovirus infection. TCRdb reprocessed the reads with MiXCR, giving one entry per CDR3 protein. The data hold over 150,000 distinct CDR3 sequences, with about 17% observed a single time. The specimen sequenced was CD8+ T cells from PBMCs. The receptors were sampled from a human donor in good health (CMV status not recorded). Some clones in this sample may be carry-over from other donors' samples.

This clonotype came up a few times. CDR3 amino acids: CSAIDPRDRVTGELFF. In DNA, the CDR3 is TGCAGTGCAATCGACCCCCGGGACAGAGTCACCGGGGAGCTGTTTTTT. The V call is TRBV20-1, the J call TRBJ2-2; 7 bases are a match to TRBD1. This CDR3 comprises 16 residues. With 6 bases clipped from V and 4 bases from J, the junction kept 14 bases outside the gene matches. Looked up from germline, CDR1 is DFQATT and CDR2 is SNEGSKA (reference sequence).

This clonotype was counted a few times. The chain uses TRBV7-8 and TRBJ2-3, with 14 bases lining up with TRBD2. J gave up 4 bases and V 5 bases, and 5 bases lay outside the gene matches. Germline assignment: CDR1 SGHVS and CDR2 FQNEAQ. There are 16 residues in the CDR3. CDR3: CASSVTSGGASDTQYF. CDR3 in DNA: TGTGCCAGCAGCGTGACTAGCGGGGGGGCATCAGATACGCAGTATTTT.

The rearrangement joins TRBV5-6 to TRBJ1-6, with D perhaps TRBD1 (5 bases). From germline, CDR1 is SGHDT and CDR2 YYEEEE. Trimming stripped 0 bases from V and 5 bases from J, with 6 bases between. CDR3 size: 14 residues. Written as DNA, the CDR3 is TGTGCCAGCAGCTTGGACAGGAATAATTCACCCCTCCACTTT. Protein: CASSLDRNNSPLHF. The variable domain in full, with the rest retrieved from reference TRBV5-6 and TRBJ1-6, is DAGVTQSPTHLIKTRGQQVTLRCSPKSGHDTVSWYQQALGQGPQFIFQYYEEEERQRGNFPDRFSGHQFPNYSSELNVNALLLGDSALYLCASSLDRNNSPLHFGNGTRLTVT.

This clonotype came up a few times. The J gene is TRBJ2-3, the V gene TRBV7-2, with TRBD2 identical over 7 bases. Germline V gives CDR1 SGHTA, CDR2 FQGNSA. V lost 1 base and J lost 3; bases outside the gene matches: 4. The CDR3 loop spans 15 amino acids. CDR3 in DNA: TGTGCCAGCAGCTTAGACGGGGGGTTAACAGATACGCAGTATTTT. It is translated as CASSLDGGLTDTQYF. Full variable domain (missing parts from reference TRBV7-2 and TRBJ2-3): GAGVSQSPSNKVTEKGKDVELRCDPISGHTALYWYRQSLGQGLEFLIYFQGNSAPDKSGLPSDRFSAERTGGSVSTLTIQRTQQEDSAVYLCASSLDGGLTDTQYFGPGTRLTVL.

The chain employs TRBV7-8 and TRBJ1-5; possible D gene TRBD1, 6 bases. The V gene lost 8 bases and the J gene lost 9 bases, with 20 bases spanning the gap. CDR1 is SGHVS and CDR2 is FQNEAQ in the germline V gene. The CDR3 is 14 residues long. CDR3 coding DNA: TGTGCCAGCGGAACCAGTTCAGGGACACGGCCCCAGCATTTT. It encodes CASGTSSGTRPQHF.

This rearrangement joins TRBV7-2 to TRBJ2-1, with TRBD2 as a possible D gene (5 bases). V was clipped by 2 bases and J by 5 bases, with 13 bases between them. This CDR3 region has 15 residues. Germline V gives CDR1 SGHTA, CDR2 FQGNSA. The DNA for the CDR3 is TGTGCCAGCAGCTTAAGAGCGGCCCTCAACAATGAGCAGTTCTTC. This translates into CASSLRAALNNEQFF.

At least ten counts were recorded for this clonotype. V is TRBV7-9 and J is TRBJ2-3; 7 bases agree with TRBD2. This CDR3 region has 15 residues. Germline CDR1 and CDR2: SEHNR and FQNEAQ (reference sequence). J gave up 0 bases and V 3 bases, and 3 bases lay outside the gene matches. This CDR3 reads CASSFMTSSTDTQYF. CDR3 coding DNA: TGTGCCAGCAGCTTCATGACTAGCAGCACAGATACGCAGTATTTT.

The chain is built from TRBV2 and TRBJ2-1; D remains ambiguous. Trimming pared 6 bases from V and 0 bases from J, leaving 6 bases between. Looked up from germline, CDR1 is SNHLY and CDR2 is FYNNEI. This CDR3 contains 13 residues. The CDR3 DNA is TGTGCCAGCAGGACCACCTCCTACAATGAGCAGTTCTTC. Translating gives CASRTTSYNEQFF.

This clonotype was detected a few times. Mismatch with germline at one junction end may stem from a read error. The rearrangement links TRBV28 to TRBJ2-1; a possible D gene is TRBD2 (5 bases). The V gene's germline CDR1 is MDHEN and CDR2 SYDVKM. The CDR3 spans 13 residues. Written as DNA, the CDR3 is TGTGCAAGCAGTTTATATCCGGGGTTTGAGCAGTTCTTC. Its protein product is CASSLYPGFEQFF. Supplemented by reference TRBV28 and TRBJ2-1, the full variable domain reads DVKVTQSSRYLVKRTGEKVFLECVQDMDHENMFWYRQDPGLGLRLIYFSYDVKMKEKGDIPEGYSVSREKKERFSLILESASTNQTSMYLCASSLYPGFEQFFGPGTRLTVL.

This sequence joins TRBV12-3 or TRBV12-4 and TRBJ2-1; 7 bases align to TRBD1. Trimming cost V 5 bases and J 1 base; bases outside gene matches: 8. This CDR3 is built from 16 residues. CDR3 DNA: TGTGCCAGCAGTCCTCGACAGGGTCCTTCCTACAATGAGCAGTTCTTC. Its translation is CASSPRQGPSYNEQFF.

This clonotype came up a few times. CDR3 amino acids: CASSYSKSSYNEQFF. The CDR3 nucleotides read TGTGCCAGCAGTTACTCGAAAAGCTCCTACAATGAGCAGTTCTTC. This rearrangement joins TRBV6-5 to TRBJ2-1; D is uncertain. CDR3 length: 15 amino acids. The V and J ends lost 0 bases and 0 bases respectively, with 6 bases between them. CDR1 and CDR2 from the germline V gene are MNHEY and SVGAGI.

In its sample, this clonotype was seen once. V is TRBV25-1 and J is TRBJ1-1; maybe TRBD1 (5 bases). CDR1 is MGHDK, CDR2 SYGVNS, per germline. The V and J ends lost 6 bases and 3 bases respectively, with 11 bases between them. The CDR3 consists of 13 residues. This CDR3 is CASRGAPYTEAFF. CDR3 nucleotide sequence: TGTGCCAGCAGAGGGGCCCCCTACACTGAAGCTTTCTTT.

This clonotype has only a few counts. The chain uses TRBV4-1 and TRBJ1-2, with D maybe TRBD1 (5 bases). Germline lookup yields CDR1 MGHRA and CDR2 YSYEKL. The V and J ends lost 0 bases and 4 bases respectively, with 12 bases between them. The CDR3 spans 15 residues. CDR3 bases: TGCGCCAGCAGCCAAGATAGGACAAGCGGCTATGGCTACACCTTC. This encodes CASSQDRTSGYGYTF.

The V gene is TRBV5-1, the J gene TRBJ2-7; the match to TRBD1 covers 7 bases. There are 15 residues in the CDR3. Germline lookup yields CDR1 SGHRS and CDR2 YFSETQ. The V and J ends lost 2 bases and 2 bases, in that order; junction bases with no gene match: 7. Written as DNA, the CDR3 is TGCGCCAGCAGCTTCGGCGACAGGGAAACCTACGAGCAGTACTTC. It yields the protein CASSFGDRETYEQYF.

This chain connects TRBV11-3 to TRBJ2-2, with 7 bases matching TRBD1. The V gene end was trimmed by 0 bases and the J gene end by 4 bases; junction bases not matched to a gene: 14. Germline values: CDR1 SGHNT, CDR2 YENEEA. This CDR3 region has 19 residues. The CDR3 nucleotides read TGTGCCAGCAGCTTAGATCGTGGTATAGAGGGGGCGGTCACCGGGGAGCTGTTTTTT. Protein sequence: CASSLDRGIEGAVTGELFF.

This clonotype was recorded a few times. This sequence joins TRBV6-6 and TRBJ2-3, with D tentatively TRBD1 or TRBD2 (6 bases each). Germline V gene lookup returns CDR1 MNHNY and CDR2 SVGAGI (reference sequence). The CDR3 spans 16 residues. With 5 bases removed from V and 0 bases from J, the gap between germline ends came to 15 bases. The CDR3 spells CASSRLGGPSTDTQYF. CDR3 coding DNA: TGTGCCAGCAGTCGACTAGGGGGGCCCAGCACAGATACGCAGTATTTT.

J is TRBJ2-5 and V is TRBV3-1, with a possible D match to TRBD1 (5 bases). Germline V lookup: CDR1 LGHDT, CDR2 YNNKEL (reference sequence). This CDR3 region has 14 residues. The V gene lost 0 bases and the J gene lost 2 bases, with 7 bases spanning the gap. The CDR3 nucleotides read TGTGCCAGCAGCCAAGAATGGACACAAGAGACCCAGTACTTC. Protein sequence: CASSQEWTQETQYF.

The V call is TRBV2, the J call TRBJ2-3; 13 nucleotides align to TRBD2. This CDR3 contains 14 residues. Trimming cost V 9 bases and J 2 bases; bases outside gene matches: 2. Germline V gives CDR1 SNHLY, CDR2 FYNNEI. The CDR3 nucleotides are TGTGCCAGTGGGACTAGCGGGGACACAGATACGCAGTATTTT. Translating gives CASGTSGDTDTQYF. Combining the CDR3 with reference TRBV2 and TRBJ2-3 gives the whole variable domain EPEVTQTPSHQVTQMGQEVILRCVPISNHLYFYWYRQILGQKVEFLVSFYNNEISEKSEIFDDQFSVERPDGSNFTLKIRSTKLEDSAMYFCASGTSGDTDTQYFGPGTRLTVL.

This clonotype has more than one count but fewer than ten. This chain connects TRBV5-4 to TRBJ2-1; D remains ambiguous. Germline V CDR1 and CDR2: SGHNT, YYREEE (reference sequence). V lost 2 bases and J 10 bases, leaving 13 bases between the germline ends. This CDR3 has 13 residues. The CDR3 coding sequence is TGTGCCAGCAGCTTATCGACCTCCCGGGAGCAGTTCTTC. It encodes CASSLSTSREQFF.

The CDR3: CASSPRTGGLSDEQYF. The CDR3 DNA reads TGTGCCAGCAGTCCGAGGACCGGGGGCTTGTCTGACGAGCAGTACTTC. The V and J genes are TRBV12-3 or TRBV12-4 and TRBJ2-7, with D perhaps given as TRBD1 or TRBD2 (6 bases each). Trimming left V 5 bases short and J 5 bases short, with 22 bases between. The CDR3 length is 16 residues.

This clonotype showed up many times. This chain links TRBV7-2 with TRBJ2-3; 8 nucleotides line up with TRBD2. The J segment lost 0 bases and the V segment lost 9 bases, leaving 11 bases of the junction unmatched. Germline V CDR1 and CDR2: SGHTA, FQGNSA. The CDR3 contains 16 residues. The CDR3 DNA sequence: TGTGCCAGTTCGGGGGGGGTGGAACTTAGCACAGATACGCAGTATTTT. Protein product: CASSGGVELSTDTQYF. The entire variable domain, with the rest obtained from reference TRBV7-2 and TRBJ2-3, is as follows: GAGVSQSPSNKVTEKGKDVELRCDPISGHTALYWYRQSLGQGLEFLIYFQGNSAPDKSGLPSDRFSAERTGGSVSTLTIQRTQQEDSAVYLCASSGGVELSTDTQYFGPGTRLTVL.

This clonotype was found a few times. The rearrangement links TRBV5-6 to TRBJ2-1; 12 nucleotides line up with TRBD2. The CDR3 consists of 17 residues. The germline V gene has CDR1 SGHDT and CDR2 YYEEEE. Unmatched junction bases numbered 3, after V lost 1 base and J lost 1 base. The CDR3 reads CASSLPSGGESYNEQFF. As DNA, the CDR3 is TGTGCCAGCAGCTTGCCTAGCGGGGGGGAGTCCTACAATGAGCAGTTCTTC. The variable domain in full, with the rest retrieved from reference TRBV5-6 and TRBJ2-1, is DAGVTQSPTHLIKTRGQQVTLRCSPKSGHDTVSWYQQALGQGPQFIFQYYEEEERQRGNFPDRFSGHQFPNYSSELNVNALLLGDSALYLCASSLPSGGESYNEQFFGPGTRLTVL.

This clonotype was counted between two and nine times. DNA of the CDR3: TGTGCCAGCAGCCTACTGACTAGCGGTAGCACAGATACGCAGTATTTT. Amino acids: CASSLLTSGSTDTQYF. This chain joins TRBV14 and TRBJ2-3; 9 nucleotides match TRBD2. Germline V gene lookup returns CDR1 SGHDN and CDR2 FVKESK. V shed 4 bases, J shed 0 bases, and the junction held 5 bases outside the gene matches. This CDR3 has 16 residues.

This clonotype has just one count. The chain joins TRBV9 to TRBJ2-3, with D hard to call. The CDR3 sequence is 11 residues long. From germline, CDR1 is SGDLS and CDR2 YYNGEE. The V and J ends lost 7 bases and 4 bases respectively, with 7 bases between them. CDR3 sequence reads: CASGRADTQYF. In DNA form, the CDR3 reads TGTGCCAGCGGACGAGCAGATACGCAGTATTTT.

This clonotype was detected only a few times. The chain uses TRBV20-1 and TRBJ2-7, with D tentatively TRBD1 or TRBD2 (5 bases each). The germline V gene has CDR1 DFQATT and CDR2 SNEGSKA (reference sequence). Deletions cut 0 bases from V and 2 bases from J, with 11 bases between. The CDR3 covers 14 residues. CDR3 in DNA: TGCAGTGCTAGAGATCTTAGAGGGGCCTACGAGCAGTACTTC. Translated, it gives CSARDLRGAYEQYF.

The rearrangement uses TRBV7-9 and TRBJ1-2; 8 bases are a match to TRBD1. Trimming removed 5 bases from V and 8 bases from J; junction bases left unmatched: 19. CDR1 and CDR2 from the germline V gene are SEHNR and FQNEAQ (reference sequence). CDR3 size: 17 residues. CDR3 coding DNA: TGTGCCAGCAGCGCAGCGACAGGGGATATTAACCTATGGGGCTACACCTTC. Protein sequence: CASSAATGDINLWGYTF.

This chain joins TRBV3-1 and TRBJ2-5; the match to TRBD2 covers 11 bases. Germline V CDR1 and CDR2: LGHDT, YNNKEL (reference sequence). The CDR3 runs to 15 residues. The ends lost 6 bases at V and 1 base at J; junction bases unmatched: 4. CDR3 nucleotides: TGTGCCAGCAGTCGACTAGCGGGGCCCCAAGAGACCCAGTACTTC. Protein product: CASSRLAGPQETQYF.

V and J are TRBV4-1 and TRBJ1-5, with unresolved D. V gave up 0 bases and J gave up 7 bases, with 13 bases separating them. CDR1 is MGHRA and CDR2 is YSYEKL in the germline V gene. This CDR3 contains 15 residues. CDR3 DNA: TGCGCCAGCAGCCAAGATAGCCGGGCGGGACAGCCCCAGCATTTT. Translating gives CASSQDSRAGQPQHF.

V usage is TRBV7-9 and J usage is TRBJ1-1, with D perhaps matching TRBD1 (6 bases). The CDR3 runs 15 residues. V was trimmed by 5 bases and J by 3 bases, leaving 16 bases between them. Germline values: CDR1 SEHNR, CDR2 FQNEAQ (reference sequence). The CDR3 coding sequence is TGTGCCAGCAGCCCCCCGGACAGCCGGGACACTGAAGCTTTCTTT. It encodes CASSPPDSRDTEAFF.

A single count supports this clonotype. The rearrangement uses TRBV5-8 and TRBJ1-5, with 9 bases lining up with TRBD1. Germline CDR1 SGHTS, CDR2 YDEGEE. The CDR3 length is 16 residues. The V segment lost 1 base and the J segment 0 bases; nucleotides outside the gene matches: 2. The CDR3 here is CASSLLGQGSNQPQHF. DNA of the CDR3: TGTGCCAGCAGCTTGTTGGGACAGGGTAGCAATCAGCCCCAGCATTTT.